This T cell receptor beta chain stems from a study of blood T cell repertoires in COVID-19. As for the study in general: Samples taken during acute and convalescent COVID-19 were collected in the United States, Italy and Spain. The cDNA or gDNA used as material had been derived from T cells, B-cell-depleted T cells, or PBMCs.

The table lists this clone with a few counts. CDR1 SQVTM and CDR2 ANQGSEA come from the germline V gene. V was pared by 1 base and J by 8 bases, with 17 bases between. The CDR3 contains 14 residues. In the original processing: Cell counts per sample came from amplifying reference gene primers. Using immunoSEQ multiplex PCR, the repertoire was profiled, and TCRdb retains in-frame clones only, with some absent. The V and J calls and the clone size are those of that table, but D and trimming were determined from the DNA. Seen here are 120,000 or so clones, about 74% observed once, and the top ten hold around 5.5%.

The V and J genes are TRBV29-1 and TRBJ1-2; D gene uncertain. Sequenced material: peripheral blood. The TCR originated in a man aged 55 to 70 with acute or convalescent COVID-19. DNA for the CDR3: TGCAGCGTTGAAGTGGGCAGAGGCTCGGGAGGCTACACCTTC. Translated, it gives CSVEVGRGSGGYTF.